One sample yielded the 8 T cell receptor beta chains listed below, sequenced in a study of early T cells in non-severe SARS-CoV-2 infection. MiXCR, run by TCRdb on the 5' RACE reads, gives a single entry per CDR3 protein. The sample has approximately 99,000 distinct CDR3 sequences, 9% to 13% seen once. Sequencing was performed on whole blood. These receptors were obtained from an adult who was a healthcare worker with PCR-confirmed SARS-CoV-2 infection or an uninfected control (not recorded which).

This clonotype appeared many times. The genes are TRBV27 and TRBJ2-1; 7 bases match TRBD1. The CDR3 runs to 17 residues. Germline V lookup: CDR1 MNHEY, CDR2 SMNVEV (reference sequence). J lost 1 base, V lost 4 bases, and 10 bases had no gene match. CDR3 protein: CASSSRQGSTSYNEQFF. For the CDR3, the DNA is TGTGCCAGCAGTTCGAGACAGGGTTCGACATCCTACAATGAGCAGTTCTTC.

The V gene is TRBV6-5, the J gene TRBJ1-6; TRBD1 aligns across 9 bases. The CDR3 length is 15 residues. With V trimmed by 2 bases and J by 9 bases, 5 bases remained unmatched. In germline, CDR1 is MNHEY, CDR2 SVGAGI. The chain's CDR3 is CASSYEGTGSSPLHF. DNA of the CDR3: TGTGCCAGCAGTTACGAGGGGACAGGGAGTTCACCCCTCCACTTT.

This clonotype has ten or more counts. The rearrangement links TRBV3-1 to TRBJ1-2, with D unresolved. Trimming shortened V by 0 bases and J by 5 bases, and 4 bases separated the two germline ends. Looked up from germline, CDR1 is LGHDT and CDR2 is YNNKEL (reference sequence). The length of the CDR3 is 12 residues. The CDR3 loop is CASSQERYGYTF. Here the CDR3 DNA reads TGTGCCAGCAGCCAAGAAAGGTATGGCTACACCTTC.

The chain has TRBV6-6 and TRBJ1-1, with unresolved D. The CDR3 extends over 12 amino acids. V was cut by 0 bases and J by 1 base, with 0 bases left in between. Germline lookup yields CDR1 MNHNY and CDR2 SVGAGI (reference sequence). The CDR3, as DNA: TGTGCCAGCAGTTACTCGAACACTGAAGCTTTCTTT. Amino acids: CASSYSNTEAFF.

Points on this clonotype: Since no conserved phenylalanine or tryptophan closes the CDR3, a read error is the likely cause. The J gene is TRBJ1-4, the V gene TRBV7-9; perhaps TRBD1 as D (5 bases). The CDR3 is 16 amino acids. With 5 bases removed from V and 6 bases from J, the gap between germline ends came to 19 bases. Germline V gives CDR1 SEHNR, CDR2 FQNEAQ (reference sequence). For the CDR3, the DNA is TGTGCCAGCAGCCTCCTGCTTACAGGCAGAGATGAAAAACTGTTTCTT. It yields the protein CASSLLLTGRDEKLFL.

This clonotype appeared once. The chain combines TRBV12-5 with TRBJ1-1; D possibly corresponds to TRBD1 (5 bases). This CDR3 has 13 residues. V was clipped by 7 bases and J by 2 bases, with 11 bases between them. Per the germline V gene, CDR1 is LGHNT and CDR2 is FRNRAP. For the CDR3, the DNA is TGTGCTAGTGTAGTGGGGGAAAACACTGAAGCTTTCTTT. This gives the protein CASVVGENTEAFF.

This chain joins TRBV11-3 and TRBJ1-1; 8 bases are a match to TRBD1. The germline V gene encodes CDR1 SGHNT and CDR2 YENEEA. The CDR3 is 15 amino acids. V was clipped by 4 bases and J by 4 bases; unmatched bases: 8. CDR3 nucleotides: TGTGCCAGCAGCTGGACTAGGACAGGGTTCACTGAAGCTTTCTTT. This encodes CASSWTRTGFTEAFF.

This clonotype has only a few counts. The J gene is TRBJ2-1, the V gene TRBV6-1; D tentatively fits TRBD1 or TRBD2 (5 bases each). V was pared by 4 bases and J by 9 bases, with 13 bases between. The CDR3 length is 13 residues. Germline V gene sequence: CDR1 MNHNS, CDR2 SASEGT. The CDR3 coding sequence is TGTGCCAGCAGTGCGTACGAGGGGCCTGAGCAGTTCTTC. Encoded protein: CASSAYEGPEQFF.